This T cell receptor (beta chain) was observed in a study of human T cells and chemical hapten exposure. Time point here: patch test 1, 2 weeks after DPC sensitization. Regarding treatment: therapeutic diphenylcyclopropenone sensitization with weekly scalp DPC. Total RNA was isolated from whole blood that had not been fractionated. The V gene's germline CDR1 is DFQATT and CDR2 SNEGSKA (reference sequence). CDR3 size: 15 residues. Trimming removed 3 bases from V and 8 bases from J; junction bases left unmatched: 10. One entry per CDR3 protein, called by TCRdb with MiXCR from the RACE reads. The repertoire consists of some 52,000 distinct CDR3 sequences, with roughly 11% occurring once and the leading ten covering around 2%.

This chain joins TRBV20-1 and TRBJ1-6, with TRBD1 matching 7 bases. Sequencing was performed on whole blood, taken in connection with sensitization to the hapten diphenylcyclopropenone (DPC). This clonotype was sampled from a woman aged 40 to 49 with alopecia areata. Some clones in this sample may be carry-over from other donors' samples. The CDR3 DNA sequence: TGCAGTGCTAGGACGGGACAGAACTTTTATTCACCCCTCCACTTT. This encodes CSARTGQNFYSPLHF.